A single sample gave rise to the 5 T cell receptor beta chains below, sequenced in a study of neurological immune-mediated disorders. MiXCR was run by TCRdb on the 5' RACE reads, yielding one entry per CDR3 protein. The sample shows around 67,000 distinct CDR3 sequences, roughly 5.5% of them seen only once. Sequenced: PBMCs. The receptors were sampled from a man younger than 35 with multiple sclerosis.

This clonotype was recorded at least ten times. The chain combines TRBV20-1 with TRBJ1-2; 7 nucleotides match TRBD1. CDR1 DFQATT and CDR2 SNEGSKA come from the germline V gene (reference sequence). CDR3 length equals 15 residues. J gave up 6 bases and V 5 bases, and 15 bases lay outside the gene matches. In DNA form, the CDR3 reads TGCAGTGCTCAAGGGGGCGCGGGCGGTACTCATGGCTACACCTTC. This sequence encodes CSAQGGAGGTHGYTF.

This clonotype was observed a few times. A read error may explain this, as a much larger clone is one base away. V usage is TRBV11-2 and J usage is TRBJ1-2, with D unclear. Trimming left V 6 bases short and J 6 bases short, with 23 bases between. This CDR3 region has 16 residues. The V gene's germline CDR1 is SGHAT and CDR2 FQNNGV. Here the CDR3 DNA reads TGTGCCAGCAGTACCTTCAGACTTAAGGGCTTTGATGGCTACACCTTC. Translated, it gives CASSTFRLKGFDGYTF.

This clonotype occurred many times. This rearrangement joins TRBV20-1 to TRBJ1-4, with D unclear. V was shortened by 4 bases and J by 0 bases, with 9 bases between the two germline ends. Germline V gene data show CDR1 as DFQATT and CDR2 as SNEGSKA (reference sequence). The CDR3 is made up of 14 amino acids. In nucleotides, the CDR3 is TGCAGTGCTAACAACCCTGCAACTAATGAAAAACTGTTTTTT. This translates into CSANNPATNEKLFF.

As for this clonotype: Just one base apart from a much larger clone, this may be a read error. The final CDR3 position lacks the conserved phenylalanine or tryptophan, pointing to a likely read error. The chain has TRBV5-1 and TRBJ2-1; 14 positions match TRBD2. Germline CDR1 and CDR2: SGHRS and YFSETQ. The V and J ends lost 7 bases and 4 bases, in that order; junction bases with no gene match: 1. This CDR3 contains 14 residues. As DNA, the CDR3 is TGCGCCAGCCGGACTAGCGGGGGGTACAATGAGCAGTTCATC. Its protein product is CASRTSGGYNEQFI.

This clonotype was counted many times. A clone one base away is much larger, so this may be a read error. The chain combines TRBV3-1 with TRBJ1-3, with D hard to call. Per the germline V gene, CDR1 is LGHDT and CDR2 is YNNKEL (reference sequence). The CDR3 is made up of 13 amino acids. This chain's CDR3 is CASSQASGKTIYF. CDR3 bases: TGTGCCAGCAGCCAGGCCTCTGGAAAAACCATATATTTT.